A single sample gave rise to the 24 T cell receptor beta chains below, sequenced in a study of blood T cell repertoires in COVID-19. Using immunoSEQ multiplex PCR, the repertoire was profiled, and TCRdb retains in-frame clones only, with some absent. The sample shows fewer than 80,000 clones, around 85% of them seen only once. Sequenced: peripheral blood. The receptors shown here come from a man younger than 40 with acute or convalescent COVID-19.

J is TRBJ1-5 and V is TRBV28; 9 nucleotides agree with TRBD1. The V gene's germline CDR1 is MDHEN and CDR2 SYDVKM. The J segment lost 6 bases and the V segment lost 6 bases, leaving 6 bases of the junction unmatched. The CDR3 contains 14 residues. CDR3 in DNA: TGTGCCAGCAGGATGGGACAGGGAGGTCAGCCCCAGCATTTT. It translates to CASRMGQGGQPQHF.

The V gene is TRBV6-5, the J gene TRBJ2-3, with a possible D match to TRBD1 (6 bases). Deletions cut 7 bases from V and 6 bases from J, with 17 bases between. CDR1 is MNHEY and CDR2 is SVGAGI in the germline V gene. The CDR3 spans 14 residues. CDR3 residues: CASKARQGSDTQYF. The DNA for the CDR3 is TGTGCCAGCAAGGCTCGGCAGGGGAGCGATACGCAGTATTTT.

The chain recombines TRBV6-1 with TRBJ2-3; 8 bases fit TRBD2. V gave up 0 bases and J gave up 10 bases; unmatched junction bases: 9. Germline values: CDR1 MNHNS, CDR2 SASEGT. The CDR3 runs 15 residues. CDR3 in amino acids: CASSEALSGSFSQYF. The CDR3 bases are TGTGCCAGCAGTGAAGCGCTGAGCGGGAGTTTTTCGCAGTATTTT.

The chain employs TRBV15 and TRBJ2-2; 7 bases fit TRBD1. The V segment lost 3 bases and the J segment 0 bases; nucleotides outside the gene matches: 7. CDR1 is LNHNV, CDR2 YYDKDF, per germline (reference sequence). CDR3 size: 17 residues. The CDR3 loop is CATSSTGADSNTGELFF. The CDR3 DNA follows: TGTGCCACCAGCAGCACAGGGGCGGATTCGAACACCGGGGAGCTGTTTTTT.

The rearrangement joins TRBV3-1 (or the pseudogene TRBV3-2) to TRBJ1-4; D is unclear. The ends were cut back, 4 bases at V and 1 base at J, with 10 bases in the middle. The CDR3 sequence is 15 residues long. CDR1 and CDR2 from the germline V gene are LGHDT and YNNKEL (reference sequence). In nucleotides, the CDR3 is TGTGCCAGCAGCCCGACTGAGAGAACTAATGAAAAACTGTTTTTT. Translated: CASSPTERTNEKLFF.

The CDR3 nucleotides read TGTGCCAGCTCAGCCGGGACTAGCGATTTGAAGACCCAGTACTTC. This encodes CASSAGTSDLKTQYF. This chain links TRBV18 with TRBJ2-5, with 10 bases lining up with TRBD2. Germline V gives CDR1 KGHSH, CDR2 LQKENI. CDR3 size: 15 residues. With V trimmed by 5 bases and J by 6 bases, 9 bases remained unmatched.

Written as DNA, the CDR3 is TGCGCCAGCGCGGGGGGAACCTACGAGCAGTACTTC. Translation gives CASAGGTYEQYF. J is TRBJ2-7 and V is TRBV10-1; TRBD2 matches 8 bases. Per the germline V gene, CDR1 is WNHNN and CDR2 is SYGVQD (reference sequence). Trimming cost V 8 bases and J 2 bases; bases outside gene matches: 2. This CDR3 is built from 12 residues.

The genes are TRBV19 and TRBJ2-2, with D possibly matching TRBD1 (6 bases). The CDR3 runs to 14 residues. The ends were cut back, 8 bases at V and 6 bases at J, with 16 bases in the middle. Looked up from germline, CDR1 is LNHDA and CDR2 is SQIVND (reference sequence). The chain's CDR3 is CASRRQGSAGELFF. CDR3 DNA: TGTGCCAGTCGTCGCCAGGGGTCGGCCGGGGAGCTGTTTTTT.

This clone was observed a single time. The V gene is TRBV28, the J gene TRBJ2-7; the match to TRBD2 covers 13 bases. This CDR3 is built from 15 residues. V shed 6 bases and J 2 bases; nucleotides not matched to a gene: 4. Germline CDR1 is MDHEN and CDR2 is SYDVKM. CDR3 residues: CASSFGLAGAYEQYF. CDR3 nucleotides: TGTGCCAGCAGCTTTGGACTAGCGGGAGCCTACGAGCAGTACTTC.

The rearrangement uses TRBV9 and TRBJ2-1, with 8 bases matching TRBD2. Germline CDR1 is SGDLS and CDR2 is YYNGEE. Trimming at V came to 1 base and at J to 7 bases, leaving 4 bases not matched to a gene. The CDR3 runs 14 residues. The DNA of the CDR3 is TGTGCCAGCAGCGTATCCGGGAGGGGGAATGAGCAGTTCTTC. It is translated as CASSVSGRGNEQFF.

The chain is built from TRBV9 and TRBJ1-6; D possibly corresponds to TRBD1 (5 bases). Per germline, CDR1 SGDLS and CDR2 YYNGEE. V lost 3 bases to trimming and J lost 10 bases, with 17 bases between them. CDR3 length equals 15 residues. The CDR3 coding sequence is TGTGCCAGCAGCGACAGGCCGCGATCAGGGTCACCCCTCCACTTT. It yields the protein CASSDRPRSGSPLHF.

The V call is TRBV7-2, the J call TRBJ2-7; TRBD2 matches 12 bases. The CDR3 consists of 16 residues. V dropped 4 bases and J dropped 7; count of bases not matched to a gene: 11. Per germline, CDR1 SGHTA and CDR2 FQGNSA. CDR3 sequence (DNA): TGTGCCAGCAGCTCTTGGACTAGCGGGGATATCTATGAGCAGTACTTC. Encoded protein: CASSSWTSGDIYEQYF.

V and J are TRBV11-3 and TRBJ2-3, with D unclear. CDR3 length equals 13 residues. CDR1 and CDR2 from the germline V gene are SGHNT and YENEEA. V lost 0 bases, J lost 5 bases, and 6 bases lay in between. CDR3 coding DNA: TGTGCCAGCAGCTTAGAAGCTAAAGATACGCAGTATTTT. It translates to CASSLEAKDTQYF.

This clone has only one observation. Its ends do not fully match the called genes, so a read error is possible. The chain is built from TRBV6-2 or TRBV6-3 and TRBJ2-7; 11 bases align to TRBD2. CDR1 is MNHEY and CDR2 is SVGEGT in the germline V gene. This CDR3 is 14 amino acids long. CDR3 in amino acids: CASSYGFSGRAPIF. The CDR3 nucleotides read TGTGCCAGCAGTTACGGTTTTAGCGGGAGGGCCCCGATCTTC.

The chain carries TRBV7-3 and TRBJ2-7, with 10 nucleotides matching TRBD2. Losses at the gene ends were 5 bases for V and 5 bases for J; bases not matched to a gene: 3. The CDR3 has 13 amino acids. CDR1 and CDR2 (germline): SGHTA, FQGTGA. The CDR3 DNA sequence: TGTGCCAGCAGCACCACTAGCGGGAACGAGCAGTACTTC. Its translation is CASSTTSGNEQYF.

The rearrangement links TRBV6-2 or TRBV6-3 to TRBJ2-7; no clear D. This CDR3 has 16 residues. V gave up 0 bases and J gave up 0 bases, with 12 bases separating them. Germline V gene sequence: CDR1 MNHEY, CDR2 SVGEGT. CDR3 residues: CASSYSVQKISYEQYF. The CDR3 region has the DNA TGTGCCAGCAGTTACTCGGTTCAGAAGATCTCCTACGAGCAGTACTTC.

The chain combines TRBV28 with TRBJ1-5, with D perhaps matching TRBD1 (5 bases). CDR3 length equals 15 residues. The V and J ends lost 3 bases and 7 bases respectively, with 16 bases between them. The germline CDR1 and CDR2 sequences are MDHEN and SYDVKM. CDR3 protein: CASSFPSGGGQPQHF. CDR3 DNA sequence: TGTGCCAGCAGTTTTCCCTCGGGGGGAGGCCAGCCCCAGCATTTT.

The chain links TRBV7-3 to TRBJ2-1; D may be TRBD2 (5 bases). The V end was cut by 3 bases, the J end by 2 bases, with 11 bases between. The germline V gene has CDR1 SGHTA and CDR2 FQGTGA. This CDR3 has 15 amino acids. The CDR3: CASSLDEGAYNEQFF. The CDR3 DNA sequence: TGTGCCAGCAGCTTGGACGAGGGTGCCTACAATGAGCAGTTCTTC.

The chain is built from TRBV27 and TRBJ2-1, with 8 bases fitting TRBD2. V trimming: 3 bases; J trimming: 5 bases; junction bases outside the gene matches: 6. Germline values: CDR1 MNHEY, CDR2 SMNVEV (reference sequence). This CDR3 is built from 15 residues. DNA for the CDR3: TGTGCCAGCAGTTTGGGAACTAGCGGACACAATGAGCAGTTCTTC. This translates into CASSLGTSGHNEQFF.

This chain connects TRBV6-5 to TRBJ2-3; TRBD2 might be the D (6 bases). CDR3 length equals 13 residues. V was clipped by 10 bases and J by 6 bases, with 17 bases between them. CDR1 MNHEY and CDR2 SVGAGI come from the germline V gene. In DNA, the CDR3 is TGTGCCACACTAGCCGCTTGGGGGGATACGCAGTATTTT. Amino acid sequence: CATLAAWGDTQYF.

V and J are TRBV7-2 and TRBJ2-1, with a possible D match to TRBD1 (6 bases). The CDR3 has 15 residues. Germline CDR1 reads SGHTA; CDR2 reads FQGNSA. The V end lost 2 bases, the J end lost 4 bases, and 12 bases lay between the germline ends. CDR3 in DNA: TGTGCCAGCAGCTTATTCAAGGGGGTTTACAATGAGCAGTTCTTC. Its translation: CASSLFKGVYNEQFF.

The chain carries TRBV7-2 and TRBJ1-1; the match to TRBD1 covers 9 bases. The CDR3 has 13 residues. The germline gives CDR1 SGHTA, CDR2 FQGNSA. The J segment lost 10 bases and the V segment lost 1 base, leaving 4 bases of the junction unmatched. The CDR3: CASSLGGQGIAFF. CDR3 DNA sequence: TGTGCCAGCAGCTTAGGAGGACAGGGGATAGCTTTCTTT.

The rearrangement uses TRBV3-1 (or the pseudogene TRBV3-2) and TRBJ2-3, with a tentative D call TRBD2 (5 bases). The CDR3 consists of 13 residues. V gave up 2 bases and J gave up 4 bases, with 7 bases separating them. CDR1 and CDR2 from the germline V gene are LGHDT and YNNKEL (reference sequence). The CDR3 nucleotides read TGTGCCAGCAGCCAAAGCGGAGCAGATACGCAGTATTTT. It translates to CASSQSGADTQYF.

CDR3 bases: TGTGCCAGCAGACCCGGGACTAGCGGGCGGGGCGGGGAGCTGTTTTTT. Protein product: CASRPGTSGRGGELFF. The V and J genes are TRBV27 and TRBJ2-2, with 12 bases aligning to TRBD2. Germline CDR1 reads MNHEY; CDR2 reads SMNVEV (reference sequence). V was clipped by 6 bases and J by 7 bases; unmatched bases: 9. The CDR3 loop spans 16 amino acids.